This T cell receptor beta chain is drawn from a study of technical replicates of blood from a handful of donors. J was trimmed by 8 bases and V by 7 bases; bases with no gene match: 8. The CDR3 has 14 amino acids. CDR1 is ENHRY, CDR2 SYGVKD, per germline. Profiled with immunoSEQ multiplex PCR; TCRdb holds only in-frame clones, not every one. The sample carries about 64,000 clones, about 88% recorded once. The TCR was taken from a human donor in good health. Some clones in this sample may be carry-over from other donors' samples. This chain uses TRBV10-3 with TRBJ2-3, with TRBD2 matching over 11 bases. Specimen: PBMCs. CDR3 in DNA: TGTGCCATCAATACCGGGACTAGCGGTCGTACGCAGTATTTT. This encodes CAINTGTSGRTQYF.